Reported below is one T cell receptor (beta chain). Its target antigen remains unknown. No qualities accompany the bases; no much larger clone lies one base away. CDR1 and CDR2 are drawn from the germline V gene: SGHAT, FQNNGV. The germline V end is reduced by 5 bases and the J end by 10 bases; junction bases left unmatched: 10. Inclusive of the bounding cysteine and phenylalanine, the CDR3 is 13 residues long. Just CDR3 DNA is preserved here, 39 bases in frame from base 1. This entry is derived from a study of beta chain features in type 1 diabetes listed by TCRdb under 2018. Describing the broader study: Patients and healthy donors did not differ in mean age, gender distribution, total cell number or subset yield. Across all samples, around 99 million sorted cells were examined, and cell number per subset correlated strongly with RNA yield. In the study, TCRB repertoires of sorted circulating CD4+ T cell subsets from recently diagnosed type 1 diabetes patients were compared with those of matched healthy donors. Regulatory and stem cell-like memory subsets were obtained from only 8 patients and about 8 healthy donors, while naive and central memory subsets were obtained from all 30 or so donors. Findings and caveats that apply to the study as a whole: Sequencing cDNA rather than genomic DNA could over-represent highly expressing activated cells, although activation and CD3 levels did not differ between groups. Shorter templates might be favored by PCR, yet because patient and control samples were amplified and corrected together, any such skew would affect both groups equally. In all four CD4+ subsets, TCRB CDR3 length was moderately but significantly shorter in type 1 diabetes patients. Patients with type 1 diabetes made fewer insertions and deleted more nucleotides at VDJ recombination sites, implying thymic rearrangement abnormalities. HLA sub-analyses involved small numbers of individuals, so any influence of HLA type on TCRB rearrangement remained unresolved. The naive, central memory and regulatory TCRB repertoires appeared to resemble one another more closely among patients than among healthy donors.

Each donor gave one peripheral blood draw, roughly 0.11 L on average, collected into heparinised tubes. A BD FACSAria II and a panel including CD45RO, CCR7, CD25, CD127, CD95 and CD27 were used to sort naive, central memory, regulatory and stem cell-like memory CD4+ T cells. A purity above 95% was achieved for all sorted populations. PBMCs were isolated right away by Lymphoprep density gradient centrifugation and were stained directly, without culture. To minimize batch effects, samples were stained and sorted in pairs, one healthy donor with one patient per experiment. The entire isolated RNA was reverse transcribed using the High Capacity cDNA Reverse Transcription Kit, and thus expressed TCRB transcripts were sequenced. Naive, central memory and regulatory T cell samples underwent deep immunoSEQ sequencing, averaging around 3.6 million total reads per sample. After sorted cells were lysed in RLT buffer, RNA was extracted with DNase-treated RNeasy Micro or Mini kits, with the choice depending on cell number. Each cell subset was processed on its own to prevent cross-contamination, while patient and healthy donor samples were processed together. Using the immunoSEQ multiplex PCR, TCRB sequences were amplified from cDNA into 87-bp fragments spanning the CDR3 region. Sequencing of the amplicons was done on the Illumina HiSeq platform. Per the source publication's procedure: PCR bias was computationally corrected using synthetic template baselines, reads within Hamming distance 2 were collapsed, and singletons that could not be merged were discarded. Reads were aligned against IMGT to assign V, D and J genes, CDR3 length and insertions or deletions at six rearrangement sites. Within each subset, clonotype counts were normalized to sorted cell number, and only after that were true diversity and Gini coefficients computed with the tcR R package. The overlap coefficient, calculated on TCRB nucleotide sequences, was used to measure repertoire sharing. Out-of-frame TCRB sequences from naive cells were analyzed to stand in for the pre-selection repertoire. Drawn from immuneACCESS, this table holds only the in-frame rearrangements with V and J called that TCRdb kept. Clones are partly lost; checked studies trace under half to an unresolved V gene and leave the rest unexplained. The V and J calls and the clone size are those of that table, but D and trimming were determined from the DNA. This sample comprises around 310,000 clones, approximately 9.9% of them detected only once. 0.015% to 0.02% of the sample goes to the ten largest clones.

Sequenced: naive CD4+ T cells from blood. Interpreted using the paper, the cell subset or site label stands for: true naive CD4+ T cells. This sequence originates from a woman aged 25 to 45 in good health. The chain employs TRBV11-2 and TRBJ1-2, with 7 bases in between that match TRBD1. The nucleotide sequence is TGTGCCAGCAGCGTCGGGACAGCACGGGCCTACACCTTC. Protein translation: CASSVGTARAYTF.